The entry below gives a single TCR beta chain sequence along with its context. Its antigen remains unknown. Expressed TCRB transcripts got sequenced, as all isolated RNA was reverse transcribed. Data came from immunoSEQ multiplex PCR; TCRdb stores just in-frame clones and leaves some out. The sample includes roughly 180,000 clones, approximately 8% of them seen just once. The data were obtained in a study of beta chain features in type 1 diabetes. The wider study: The number of sorted cells examined across all samples was fewer than 110,000,000. Study results and caveats: Shorter templates might be favored by PCR, equally in patients and controls. Moderate yet significant TCRB CDR3 shortening was seen in Type 1 diabetes patients in all four CD4+ subsets. When VDJ junctions were examined, type 1 diabetes patients showed fewer insertions and more deletions.

Germline-derived CDR1 and CDR2 are SNHLY and FYNNEI. V was pared by 6 bases and J by 8 bases, with 4 bases of the junction left unmatched. The CDR3 contains 12 residues. The gene calls are TRBV2 and TRBJ2-1; TRBD1 agrees at 7 bases. The receptor comes from a man aged 18-30 years with type 1 diabetes. Sequenced sample: central memory CD4+ T cells from blood. The CDR3 DNA is TGTGCCAGCAGCCCAACAGGGGATGAGCAGTTCTTC. Translation gives CASSPTGDEQFF.